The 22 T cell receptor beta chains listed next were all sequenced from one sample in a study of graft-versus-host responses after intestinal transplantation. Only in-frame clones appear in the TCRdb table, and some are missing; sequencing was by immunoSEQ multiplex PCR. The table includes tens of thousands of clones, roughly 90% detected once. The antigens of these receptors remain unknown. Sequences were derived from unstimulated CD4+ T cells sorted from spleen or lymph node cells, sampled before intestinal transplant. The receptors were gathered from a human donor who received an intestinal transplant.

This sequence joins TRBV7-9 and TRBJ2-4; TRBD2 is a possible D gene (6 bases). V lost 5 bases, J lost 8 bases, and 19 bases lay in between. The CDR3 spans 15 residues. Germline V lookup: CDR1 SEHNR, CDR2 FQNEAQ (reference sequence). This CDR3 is CASSLKGGGGDIQYF. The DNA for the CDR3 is TGTGCCAGCAGCCTAAAGGGTGGGGGAGGCGACATTCAGTACTTC.

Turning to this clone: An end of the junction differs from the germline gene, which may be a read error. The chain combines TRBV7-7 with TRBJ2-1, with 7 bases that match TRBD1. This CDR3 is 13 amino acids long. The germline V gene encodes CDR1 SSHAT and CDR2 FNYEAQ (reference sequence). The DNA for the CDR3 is TGTGCTAGCAGCCCGGACAGGACCAATGAGCAGTTCTTC. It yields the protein CASSPDRTNEQFF.

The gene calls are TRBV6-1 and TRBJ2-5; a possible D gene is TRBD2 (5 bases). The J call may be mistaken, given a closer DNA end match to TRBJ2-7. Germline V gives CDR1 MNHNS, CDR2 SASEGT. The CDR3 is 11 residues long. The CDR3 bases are TGTGCCAGCAAAACTAGCTACGAGCAGTACTTC. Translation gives CASKTSYEQYF.

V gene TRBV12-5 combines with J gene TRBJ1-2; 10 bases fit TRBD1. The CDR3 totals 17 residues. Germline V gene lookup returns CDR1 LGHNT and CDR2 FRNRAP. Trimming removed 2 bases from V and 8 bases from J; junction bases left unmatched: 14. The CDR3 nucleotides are TGTGCTAGTGGTTTGAGTTCGGGCCGGGACAGGGGTATCGGCTACACCTTC. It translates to CASGLSSGRDRGIGYTF.

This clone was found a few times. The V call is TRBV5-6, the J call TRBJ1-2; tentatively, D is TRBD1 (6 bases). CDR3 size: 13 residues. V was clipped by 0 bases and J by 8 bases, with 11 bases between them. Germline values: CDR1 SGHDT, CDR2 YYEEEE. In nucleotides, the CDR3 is TGTGCCAGCAGCTTGGGGACAGAGGGGGGCTACACCTTC. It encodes CASSLGTEGGYTF. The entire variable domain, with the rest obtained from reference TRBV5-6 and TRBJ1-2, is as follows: DAGVTQSPTHLIKTRGQQVTLRCSPKSGHDTVSWYQQALGQGPQFIFQYYEEEERQRGNFPDRFSGHQFPNYSSELNVNALLLGDSALYLCASSLGTEGGYTFGSGTRLTVV.

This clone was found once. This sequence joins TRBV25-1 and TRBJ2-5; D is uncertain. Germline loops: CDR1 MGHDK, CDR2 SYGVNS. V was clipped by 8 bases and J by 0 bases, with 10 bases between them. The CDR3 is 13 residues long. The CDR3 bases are TGTGCCAGCTCAAGACTCGACCAAGAGACCCAGTACTTC. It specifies CASSRLDQETQYF.

CDR3 region: CASSGAIYEQYF. The CDR3 DNA is TGCGCCAGCTCAGGCGCCATTTACGAGCAGTACTTC. J is TRBJ2-7 and V is TRBV5-1; D gene unclear. The CDR3 runs to 12 residues. Between the trimmed V and J ends, which lost 7 bases and 4 bases, there was a span of 12 bases. Germline-derived CDR1 and CDR2 are SGHRS and YFSETQ. The variable domain in full, completed from reference TRBV5-1 and TRBJ2-7, reads KAGVTQTPRYLIKTRGQQVTLSCSPISGHRSVSWYQQTPGQGLQFLFEYFSETQRNKGNFPGRFSGRQFSNSRSEMNVSTLELGDSALYLCASSGAIYEQYFGPGTRLTVT.

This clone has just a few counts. The CDR3 DNA follows: TGTGCCAGCAGTTACTCGAGGCAGGGGGCTGGTTCACCCCTCCACTTT. As protein: CASSYSRQGAGSPLHF. The chain carries TRBV6-5 and TRBJ1-6, with 8 bases lining up with TRBD1. Per germline, CDR1 MNHEY and CDR2 SVGAGI. The junction had 7 bases not matched to a gene; V was cut back by 0 bases and J by 9 bases. The CDR3 runs 16 residues.

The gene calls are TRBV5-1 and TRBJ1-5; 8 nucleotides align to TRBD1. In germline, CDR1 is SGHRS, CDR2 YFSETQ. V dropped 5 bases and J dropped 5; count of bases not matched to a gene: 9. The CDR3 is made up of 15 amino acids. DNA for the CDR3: TGCGCCAGCAGACCTAATCCAGGGGGCGATCAGCCCCAGCATTTT. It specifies CASRPNPGGDQPQHF.

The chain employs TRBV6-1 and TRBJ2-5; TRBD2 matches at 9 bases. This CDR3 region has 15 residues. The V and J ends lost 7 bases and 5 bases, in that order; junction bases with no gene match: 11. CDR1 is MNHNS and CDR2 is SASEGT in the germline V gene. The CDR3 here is CASNWSGGRGETQYF. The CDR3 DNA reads TGTGCCAGCAACTGGAGCGGGGGGAGGGGGGAGACCCAGTACTTC.

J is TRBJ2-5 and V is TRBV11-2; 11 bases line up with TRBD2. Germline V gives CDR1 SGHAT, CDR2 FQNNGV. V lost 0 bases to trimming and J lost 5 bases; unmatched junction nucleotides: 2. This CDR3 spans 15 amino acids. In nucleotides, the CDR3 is TGTGCCAGCAGCTTAGATAGCGGGGGGGCGGAGACCCAGTACTTC. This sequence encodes CASSLDSGGAETQYF.

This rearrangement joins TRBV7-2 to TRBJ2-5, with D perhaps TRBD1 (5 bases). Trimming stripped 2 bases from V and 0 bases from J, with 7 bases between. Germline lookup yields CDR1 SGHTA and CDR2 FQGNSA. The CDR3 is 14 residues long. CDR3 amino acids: CASSLMGHQETQYF. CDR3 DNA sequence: TGTGCCAGCAGCTTAATGGGGCACCAAGAGACCCAGTACTTC.

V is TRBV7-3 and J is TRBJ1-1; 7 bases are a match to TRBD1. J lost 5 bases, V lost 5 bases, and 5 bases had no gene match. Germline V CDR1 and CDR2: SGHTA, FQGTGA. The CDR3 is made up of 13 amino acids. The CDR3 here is CASSVDRDTEAFF. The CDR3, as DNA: TGTGCCAGCAGCGTCGACAGGGATACTGAAGCTTTCTTT.

CDR3 in DNA: TGTGCCAGCTCCCCCCGAGAGGGGAACACTGAAGCTTTCTTT. Encoded protein: CASSPREGNTEAFF. This rearrangement joins TRBV9 to TRBJ1-1; D is unclear. The germline V gene encodes CDR1 SGDLS and CDR2 YYNGEE. Trimming shortened V by 7 bases and J by 1 base, and 14 bases separated the two germline ends. The CDR3 contains 14 residues.

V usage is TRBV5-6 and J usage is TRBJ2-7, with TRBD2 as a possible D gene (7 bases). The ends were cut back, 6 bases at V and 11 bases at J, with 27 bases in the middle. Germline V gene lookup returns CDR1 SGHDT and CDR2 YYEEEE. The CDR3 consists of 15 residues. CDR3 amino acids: CASTLRGPHVRLEYF. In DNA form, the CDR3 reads TGTGCCAGCACCCTGCGGGGGCCCCATGTACGGTTGGAGTACTTC.

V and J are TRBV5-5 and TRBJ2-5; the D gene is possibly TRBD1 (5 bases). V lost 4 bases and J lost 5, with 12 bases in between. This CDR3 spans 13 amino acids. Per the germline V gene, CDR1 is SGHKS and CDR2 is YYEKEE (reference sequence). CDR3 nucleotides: TGTGCCAGCAGCCCGCAGGGTTTGGAGACCCAGTACTTC. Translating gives CASSPQGLETQYF.

The CDR3 nucleotides read TGTGCCAGCAGCTTAGTGGGCAGCTACAATGAGCAGTTCTTC. Its translation is CASSLVGSYNEQFF. The V gene is TRBV11-1, the J gene TRBJ2-1; D remains unclear. There are 14 residues in the CDR3. CDR1 is SGHAT, CDR2 FQDESV, per germline (reference sequence). The V end was cut by 1 base, the J end by 3 bases, with 7 bases between.

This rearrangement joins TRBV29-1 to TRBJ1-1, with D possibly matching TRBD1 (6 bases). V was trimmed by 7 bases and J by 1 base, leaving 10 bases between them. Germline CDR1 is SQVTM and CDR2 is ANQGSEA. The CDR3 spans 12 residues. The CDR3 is CSAPTGNTEAFF. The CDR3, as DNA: TGCAGCGCCCCGACAGGGAACACTGAAGCTTTCTTT.

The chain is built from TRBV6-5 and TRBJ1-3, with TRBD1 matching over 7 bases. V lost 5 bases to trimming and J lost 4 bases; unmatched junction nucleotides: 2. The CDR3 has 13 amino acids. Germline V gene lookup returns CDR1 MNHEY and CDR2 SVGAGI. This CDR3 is CASSGTVGNTIYF. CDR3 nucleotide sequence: TGTGCCAGCAGTGGGACAGTAGGAAACACCATATATTTT.

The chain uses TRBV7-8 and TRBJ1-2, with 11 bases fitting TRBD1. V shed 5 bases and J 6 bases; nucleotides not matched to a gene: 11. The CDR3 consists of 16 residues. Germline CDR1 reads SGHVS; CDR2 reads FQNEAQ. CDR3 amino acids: CASSPTRDRGGHGYTF. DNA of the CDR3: TGTGCCAGCAGCCCGACCCGGGACAGGGGGGGCCATGGCTACACCTTC.

The CDR3 reads CASSPRAGSPETQYF. DNA of the CDR3: TGTGCCAGCAGCCCCAGGGCGGGGTCCCCAGAGACCCAGTACTTC. V gene TRBV9 combines with J gene TRBJ2-5, with a tentative D call TRBD2 (6 bases). Between the trimmed V and J ends, which lost 4 bases and 4 bases, there was a span of 17 bases. Germline CDR1 is SGDLS and CDR2 is YYNGEE. The CDR3 sequence is 15 residues long.

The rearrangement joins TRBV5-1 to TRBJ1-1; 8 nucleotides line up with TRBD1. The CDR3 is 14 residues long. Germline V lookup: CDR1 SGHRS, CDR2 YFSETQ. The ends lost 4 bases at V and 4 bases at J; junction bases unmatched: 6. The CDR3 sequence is CASSPTGVGTEAFF. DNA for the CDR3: TGCGCCAGCAGCCCGACAGGGGTAGGCACTGAAGCTTTCTTT.